Described below is a single TCR beta chain sequence and its context. At one end the junction does not follow the germline gene, possibly because of a read error. This sample is drawn from a study of technical replicates of blood from several donors. Only in-frame clones appear in the TCRdb table, and some are missing; sequencing was by immunoSEQ multiplex PCR. Altogether about 85,000 clones are present, around 94% being singletons, with the ten largest covering around 0.25%. In germline, CDR1 is SGHVS, CDR2 FNYEAQ. This CDR3 is 14 amino acids long. The V and J genes are TRBV7-6 and TRBJ2-1, with TRBD2 as a possible D gene (5 bases). The clonotype was recovered from a human donor in good health. Specimen: T cells isolated from PBMCs. This CDR3 is CASSVATRGNEQFF. The CDR3 DNA reads as TGTGCCAGCAGCGTAGCCACCCGGGGTAATGAGCAGTTCTTC.